This T cell receptor beta chain was found in a study of T cells after yellow fever vaccination. Study-level points and caveats: CD4 and CD8 compartments shared a small share of clonotypes, likely from convergent recombination.

This clonotype has at least ten counts. The antigen remains undetermined. MiXCR, applied by TCRdb to the 5' RACE reads, yields one record per CDR3 protein. The sample shows 68,000 or so distinct CDR3 sequences, 6.5% to 9% of them seen only once. This CDR3 comprises 15 residues. Germline V CDR1 and CDR2: MDHEN, SYDVKM. Trimming took 2 bases from V and 0 from J, leaving 9 bases between them. This sequence was found in a man aged 25 to 40 who received the YFV17D yellow fever vaccine. This specimen consisted of CD8+ T cells sorted from PBMCs, obtained 15 days after the yellow fever booster vaccination. V gene TRBV28 combines with J gene TRBJ2-3; perhaps TRBD2 as D (6 bases). The CDR3 nucleotides read TGTGCCAGCAGTTTAGGAGGGTTTAGCACAGATACGCAGTATTTT. This gives the protein CASSLGGFSTDTQYF.